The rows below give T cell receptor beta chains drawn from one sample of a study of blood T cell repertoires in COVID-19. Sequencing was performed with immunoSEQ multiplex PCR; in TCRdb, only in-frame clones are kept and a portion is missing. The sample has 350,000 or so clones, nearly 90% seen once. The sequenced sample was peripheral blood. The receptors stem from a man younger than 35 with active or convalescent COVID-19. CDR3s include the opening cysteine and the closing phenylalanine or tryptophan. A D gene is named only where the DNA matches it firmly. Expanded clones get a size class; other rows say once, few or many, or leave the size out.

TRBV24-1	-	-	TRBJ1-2	CATSAPFRGNYGYTF	TGTGCCACCAGTGCCCCCTTTCGCGGGAACTATGGCTACACCTTC
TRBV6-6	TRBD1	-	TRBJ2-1	CASSYGLQGDKDEQFF	TGTGCCAGCAGTTACGGTTTACAGGGGGATAAGGATGAGCAGTTCTTC
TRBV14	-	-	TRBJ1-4	CASSKTGPGGNEKLFF	TGTGCCAGCAGCAAAACCGGCCCGGGGGGCAATGAAAAACTGTTTTTT
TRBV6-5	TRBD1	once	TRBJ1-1	CASRLQGADEAFF	TGTGCCAGCAGATTACAGGGGGCGGATGAAGCTTTCTTT
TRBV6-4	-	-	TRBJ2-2	CASSNTNTGELFF	TGTGCCAGCAGTAATACGAACACCGGGGAGCTGTTTTTT
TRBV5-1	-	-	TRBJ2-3	CASSLLGKRADTQYF	TGCGCCAGCAGCTTGCTTGGGAAGCGGGCAGATACGCAGTATTTT
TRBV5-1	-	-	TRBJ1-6	CASSLDAGYNSPLHF	TGCGCCAGCAGCTTGGATGCAGGATATAATTCACCCCTCCACTTT
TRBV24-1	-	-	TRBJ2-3	CATSDYTTATDTQYF	TGTGCCACCAGTGATTACACTACTGCCACAGATACGCAGTATTTT
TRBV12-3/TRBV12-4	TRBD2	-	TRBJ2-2	CASRRGGTGELFF	TGTGCCAGCAGGCGGGGGGGAACCGGGGAGCTGTTTTTT
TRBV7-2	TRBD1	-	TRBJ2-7	CASSLVWTGGYEQYF	TGTGCCAGCAGCTTAGTATGGACAGGGGGCTACGAGCAGTACTTC
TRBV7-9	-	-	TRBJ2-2	CASSLGLGAGELFF	TGTGCCAGCAGCTTAGGTTTAGGGGCCGGGGAGCTGTTTTTT
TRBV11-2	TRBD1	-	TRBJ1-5	CASSLVFGTETYSNQPQHF	TGTGCCAGCAGCTTAGTCTTTGGGACAGAGACCTATAGCAATCAGCCCCAGCATTTT
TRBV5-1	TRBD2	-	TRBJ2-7	CASSLAGLAVYYEQYF	TGCGCCAGCAGCTTGGCTGGACTAGCGGTTTACTACGAGCAGTACTTC
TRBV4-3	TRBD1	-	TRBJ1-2	CASSQPSGTGGEHGYTF	TGCGCCAGCAGCCAACCCTCAGGGACAGGGGGAGAACATGGCTACACCTTC
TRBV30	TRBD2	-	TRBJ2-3	CAWSGTSGRDRYTQYF	TGTGCCTGGAGCGGGACTAGCGGGAGGGACCGATATACGCAGTATTTT
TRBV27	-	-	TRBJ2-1	CASSLLQGTTYNEQFF	TGTGCCAGCAGTTTGTTACAGGGAACGACCTACAATGAGCAGTTCTTC
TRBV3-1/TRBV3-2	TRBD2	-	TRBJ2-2	CASSRRTSGSGELFF	TGTGCCAGCAGCCGCCGGACTAGCGGGAGCGGGGAGCTGTTTTTT
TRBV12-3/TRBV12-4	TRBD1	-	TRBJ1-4	CASRTTGVEKLFF	TGTGCCAGCAGGACAACAGGGGTAGAAAAACTGTTTTTT
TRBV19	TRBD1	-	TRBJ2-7	CASRGTAPSYEQYF	TGTGCCAGTAGGGGGACAGCCCCCTCCTACGAGCAGTACTTC
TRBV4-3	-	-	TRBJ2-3	CASSQGSSKATDTQYF	TGCGCCAGCAGCCAAGGTTCTAGCAAAGCCACAGATACGCAGTATTTT
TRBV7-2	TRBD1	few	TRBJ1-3	CASSFQGGAFGNTIYF	TGTGCCAGCAGCTTCCAAGGGGGCGCGTTTGGAAACACCATATATTTT
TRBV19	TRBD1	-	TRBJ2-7	CASTAGTGPSYEQYF	TGTGCCAGTACTGCCGGGACAGGCCCATCCTACGAGCAGTACTTC
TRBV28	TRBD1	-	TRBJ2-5	CASSLLAGGQETQYF	TGTGCCAGCAGTTTATTGGCAGGGGGCCAAGAGACCCAGTACTTC
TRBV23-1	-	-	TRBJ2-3	CASSHPGTPGGTDTQYF	TGCGCCAGCAGTCACCCCGGGACACCTGGGGGCACAGATACGCAGTATTTT
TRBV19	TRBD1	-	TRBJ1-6	CASTQDRARTPLHF	TGTGCCAGTACCCAGGACAGGGCCAGGACACCCCTCCACTTT
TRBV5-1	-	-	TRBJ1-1	CASSYMPGMGTEAFF	TGCGCCAGCAGCTATATGCCGGGTATGGGCACTGAAGCTTTCTTT
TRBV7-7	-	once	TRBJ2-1	CASSLVTGPYNEQFF	TGTGCTAGCAGCTTAGTGACAGGACCCTACAATGAGCAGTTCTTC
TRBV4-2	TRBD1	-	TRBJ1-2	CASSQDIGDSDYGYTF	TGTGCCAGCAGCCAAGATATAGGGGACAGTGACTATGGCTACACCTTC
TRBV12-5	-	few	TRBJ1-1	CASGLVGDTEAFF	TGTGCTAGTGGTTTGGTAGGGGACACTGAAGCTTTCTTT
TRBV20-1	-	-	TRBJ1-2	CSASGGGYGYTF	TGCAGTGCTAGTGGCGGAGGCTATGGCTACACCTTC
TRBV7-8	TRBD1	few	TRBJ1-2	CASSRDRNNYGYTF	TGTGCCAGCAGCCGGGACAGAAATAACTATGGCTACACCTTC
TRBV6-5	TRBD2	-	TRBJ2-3	CASSTGTSGANTQYF	TGTGCCAGCAGTACCGGGACTAGCGGAGCTAATACGCAGTATTTT
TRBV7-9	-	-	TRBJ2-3	CASSFRRTDTDTQYF	TGTGCCAGCAGCTTCCGACGGACAGACACAGATACGCAGTATTTT
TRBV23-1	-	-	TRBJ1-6	CASSQVLKRGGSYNSPLHF	TGCGCCAGCAGTCAAGTCCTAAAAAGGGGCGGCTCCTATAATTCACCCCTCCACTTT
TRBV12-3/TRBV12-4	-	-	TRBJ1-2	CASSLSYGYTF	TGTGCCAGCAGTTTGAGCTATGGCTACACCTTC
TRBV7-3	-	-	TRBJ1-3	CASSFGSSGNTIYF	TGTGCCAGCAGCTTCGGGAGCTCTGGAAACACCATATATTTT
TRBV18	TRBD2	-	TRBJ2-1	CASSPLRAGGSGNEQFF	TGTGCCAGCTCACCCCTGCGGGCGGGGGGTTCAGGGAATGAGCAGTTCTTC
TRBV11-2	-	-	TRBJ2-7	CASRTGSYEQYF	TGTGCCAGCAGGACAGGATCCTACGAGCAGTACTTC
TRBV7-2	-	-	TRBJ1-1	CASSLLGANTEAFF	TGTGCCAGCAGCTTACTAGGGGCGAACACTGAAGCTTTCTTT
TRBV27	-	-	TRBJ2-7	CASITPQGSHEQYF	TGTGCCAGCATCACTCCGCAGGGGAGCCACGAGCAGTACTTC
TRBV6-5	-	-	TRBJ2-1	CASSRDIIVNEQFF	TGTGCCAGCAGCCGGGACATAATCGTAAATGAGCAGTTCTTC
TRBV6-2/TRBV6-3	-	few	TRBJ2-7	CASSRDYEQYF	TGTGCCAGCAGTCGGGACTACGAGCAGTACTTC
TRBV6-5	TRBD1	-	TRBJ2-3	CASSYDRAATDTQYF	TGTGCCAGCAGTTACGACAGGGCTGCGACAGATACGCAGTATTTT
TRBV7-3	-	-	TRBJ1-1	CASSLYGPMNTEAFF	TGTGCCAGCAGCTTGTATGGGCCCATGAACACTGAAGCTTTCTTT
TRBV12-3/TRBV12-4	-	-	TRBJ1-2	CASSLLNYGYTF	TGTGCCAGCAGCCTCCTTAACTATGGCTACACCTTC
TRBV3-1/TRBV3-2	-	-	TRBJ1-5	CASSQEQGRQPQHF	TGTGCCAGCAGCCAAGAACAGGGTCGGCAGCCCCAGCATTTT
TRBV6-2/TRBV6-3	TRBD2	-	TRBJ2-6	CASSYLAGGFSGANVLTF	TGTGCCAGCAGTTACCTAGCGGGAGGTTTCTCTGGGGCCAACGTCCTGACTTTC
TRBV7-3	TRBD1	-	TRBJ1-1	CASSFTDRARDTEAFF	TGTGCCAGCAGCTTTACCGACAGGGCAAGGGACACTGAAGCTTTCTTT
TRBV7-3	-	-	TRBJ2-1	CASSRNRDPPRGEQFF	TGTGCCAGCAGCCGAAACCGGGACCCGCCTCGGGGGGAGCAGTTCTTC
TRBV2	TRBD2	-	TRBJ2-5	CASRVTGLVGGETQYF	TGTGCCAGCAGGGTCACCGGACTAGTGGGGGGGGAGACCCAGTACTTC
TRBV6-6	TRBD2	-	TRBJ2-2	CASSRLAGVSGELFF	TGTGCCAGCAGTAGACTAGCGGGAGTCTCCGGGGAGCTGTTTTTT
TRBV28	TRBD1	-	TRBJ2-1	CASSFPKTGGVDEQFF	TGTGCCAGCAGTTTTCCTAAGACAGGGGGCGTCGATGAGCAGTTCTTC